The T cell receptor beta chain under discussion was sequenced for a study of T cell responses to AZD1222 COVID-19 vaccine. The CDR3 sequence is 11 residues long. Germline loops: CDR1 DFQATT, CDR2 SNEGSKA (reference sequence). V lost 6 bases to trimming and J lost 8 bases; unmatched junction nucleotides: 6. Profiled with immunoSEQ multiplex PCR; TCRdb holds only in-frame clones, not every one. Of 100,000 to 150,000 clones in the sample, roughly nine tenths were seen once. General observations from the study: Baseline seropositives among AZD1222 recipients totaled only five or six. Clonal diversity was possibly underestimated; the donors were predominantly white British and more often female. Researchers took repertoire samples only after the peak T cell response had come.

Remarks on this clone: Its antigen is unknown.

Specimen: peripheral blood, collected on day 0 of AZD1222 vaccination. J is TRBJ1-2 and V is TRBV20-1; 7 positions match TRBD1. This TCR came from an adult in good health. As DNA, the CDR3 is TGCAGTGCCGAGACAGGGTACGGCTACACCTTC. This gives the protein CSAETGYGYTF.